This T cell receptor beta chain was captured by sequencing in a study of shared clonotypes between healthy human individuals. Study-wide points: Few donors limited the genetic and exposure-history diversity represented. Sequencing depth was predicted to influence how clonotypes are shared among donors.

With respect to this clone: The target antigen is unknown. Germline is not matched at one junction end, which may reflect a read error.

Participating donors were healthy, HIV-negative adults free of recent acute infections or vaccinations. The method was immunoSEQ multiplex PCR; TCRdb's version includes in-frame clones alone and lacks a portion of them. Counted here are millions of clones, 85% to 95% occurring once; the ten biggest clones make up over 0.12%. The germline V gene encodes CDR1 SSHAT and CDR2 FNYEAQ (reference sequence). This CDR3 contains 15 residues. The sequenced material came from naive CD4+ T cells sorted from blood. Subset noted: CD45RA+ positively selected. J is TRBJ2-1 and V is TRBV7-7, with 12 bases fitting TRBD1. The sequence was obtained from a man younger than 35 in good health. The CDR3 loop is CASSPGQGAVNEQFF. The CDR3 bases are TGTGCTAGCAGCCCGGGACAGGGGGCTGTGAATGAGCAGTTCTTC.